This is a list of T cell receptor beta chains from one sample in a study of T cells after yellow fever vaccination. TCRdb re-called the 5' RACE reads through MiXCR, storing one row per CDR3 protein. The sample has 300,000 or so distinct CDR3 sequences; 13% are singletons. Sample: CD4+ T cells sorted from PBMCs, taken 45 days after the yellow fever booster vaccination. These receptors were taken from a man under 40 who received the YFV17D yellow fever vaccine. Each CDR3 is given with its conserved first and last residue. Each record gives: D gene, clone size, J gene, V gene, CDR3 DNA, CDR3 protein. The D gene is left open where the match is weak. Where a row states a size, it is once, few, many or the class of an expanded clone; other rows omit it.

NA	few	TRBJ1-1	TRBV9	TGTGCCAGCAGCGTAGATCGGACGGGGAACACTGAAGCTTTCTTT	CASSVDRTGNTEAFF
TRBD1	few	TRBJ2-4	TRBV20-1	TGCAGTGCCGGGATGACAGGGACGGACATTCAGTACTTC	CSAGMTGTDIQYF
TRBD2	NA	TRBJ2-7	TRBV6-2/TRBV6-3	TGTGCCAGCAGTCCCTTAGCGGGTGAGTCCTACGAGCAGTACTTC	CASSPLAGESYEQYF
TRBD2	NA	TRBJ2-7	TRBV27	TGTGCCAGCCGGGGAGGGGTTAAGCAGTACTTC	CASRGGVKQYF
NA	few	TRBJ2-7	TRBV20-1	TGCAGTGCTGGCCCGGACGGGGACTACGAGCAGTACTTC	CSAGPDGDYEQYF
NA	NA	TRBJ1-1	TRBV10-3	TGTGCCATCAGTGATAAAGGAGTGAACACTGAAGCTTTCTTT	CAISDKGVNTEAFF
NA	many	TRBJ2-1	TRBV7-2	TGTGCCAGCAGCTTAGCCCGCCAAAATGAGCAGTTCTTC	CASSLARQNEQFF
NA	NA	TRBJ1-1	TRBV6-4	TGTGCCAGCAGTTCCTTTAGGGACGGGAACACTGAAGCTTTCTTT	CASSSFRDGNTEAFF
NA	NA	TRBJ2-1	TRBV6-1	TGTGCCAGCAGTGAAGCGAGGGTTGAGCGAGCCAGCTCCTACAATGAGCAGTTCTTC	CASSEARVERASSYNEQFF
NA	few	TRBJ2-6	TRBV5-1	TGCGCCAGCAGCGTCCCTCGGACCGAAAGCTCTGGGGCCAACGTCCTGACTTTC	CASSVPRTESSGANVLTF
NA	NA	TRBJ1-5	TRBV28	TGTGCCAGCAGCCCACACAGCGACAATCAGCCCCAGCATTTT	CASSPHSDNQPQHF
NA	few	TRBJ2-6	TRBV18	TGTGCCAGCTCACCACGTTCTGGGGCCAACGTCCTGACTTTC	CASSPRSGANVLTF
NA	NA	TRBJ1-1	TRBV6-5	TGTGCCAGCAGTTACCCCCGGGGGCGGAACCCAGTCGCTTTCTTT	CASSYPRGRNPVAFF
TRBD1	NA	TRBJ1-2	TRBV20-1	TGCAGTGCCCCGACAGGGTCTAACTATGGCTACACCTTC	CSAPTGSNYGYTF
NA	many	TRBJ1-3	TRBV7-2	TGTGCCAGCAGCCCCGAGGGTACCTCTGGAAACACCATATATTTT	CASSPEGTSGNTIYF
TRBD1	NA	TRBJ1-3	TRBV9	TGTGCCAGCAGCGCATCCGGGACAGAGGGAAACACCATATATTTT	CASSASGTEGNTIYF
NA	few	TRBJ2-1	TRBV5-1	TGCGCCAGCAGCTTGGAGGGCGGGAAGTACGAGCAGTTCTTC	CASSLEGGKYEQFF
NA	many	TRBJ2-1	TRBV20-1	TGCAGTGCTAGAGATTGGGGGGAGCACTACAATGAGCAGTTCTTC	CSARDWGEHYNEQFF
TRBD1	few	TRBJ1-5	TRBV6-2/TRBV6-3	TGTGCCAGCAGAACAGGGGATCAGCCCCAGCATTTT	CASRTGDQPQHF
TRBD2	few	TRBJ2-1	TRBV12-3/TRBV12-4	TGTGCCAGCGCCGGGACTAGCGGGATTTACCTATACAATGAGCAGTTCTTC	CASAGTSGIYLYNEQFF
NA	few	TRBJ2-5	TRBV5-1	TGCGCCAGCAGCTTGGGGTACCAAGAGACCCAGTACTTC	CASSLGYQETQYF
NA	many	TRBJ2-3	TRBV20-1	TGCATTGCTAGAGAGATGGGCAGGGGGGCATCGGATACGCAGTATTTT	CIAREMGRGASDTQYF
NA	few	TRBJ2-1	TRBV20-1	TGCAGTGCTAGAAGAGGCCACAATGAGCAGTTCTTC	CSARRGHNEQFF
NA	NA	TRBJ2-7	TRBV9	TGTGCCAGCAGCGTATCAGCGACTCAGAGCTCCTACGAGCAGTACTTC	CASSVSATQSSYEQYF